These 18 T cell receptor beta chains came from one sample sequenced in a study of regulatory T cells in long-lasting Graves disease. For TCR beta, libraries came from iRepertoire HTBI primers and Arm-PCR of CDR3 regions. TCRdb processed the multiplex PCR reads anew with MiXCR; each CDR3 protein has one entry. The repertoire includes 200,000 to 300,000 distinct CDR3 sequences, around 20% of them detected once, and about 15% sits in the top ten. The time point denotes: newly diagnosed GD, antithyroid drugs for less than 3 months. The TCR library was made from RNA extracted from PBMCs. Sequenced material: peripheral blood mononuclear cells (PBMCs), taken at new diagnosis, from a patient treated with antithyroid drugs. The receptors were sampled from a female donor with Graves disease.

This clonotype has only a few counts. A much larger clone lies one base from this, so it may be a read error. CDR3 coding DNA: TGTGCCAGCAGCTTAGCTGGGGGGACTAGCGGGGGGACACACAATAAGCAGTTCTTC. Translated, it gives CASSLAGGTSGGTHNKQFF. This chain connects TRBV7-8 to TRBJ2-1, with 15 bases aligning to TRBD2. Per the germline V gene, CDR1 is SGHVS and CDR2 is FQNEAQ. CDR3 length: 19 amino acids.

The chain uses TRBV5-1 and TRBJ2-3, with TRBD1 as a possible D gene (5 bases). The CDR3 runs to 16 residues. Germline V gene sequence: CDR1 SGHRS, CDR2 YFSETQ. Trimming removed 4 bases at V and 5 bases at J, with 20 bases between. The CDR3 nucleotides are TGCGCCAGCAGCCAAGAACAAGGGGCAGGAAGAGATACGCAGTATTTT. It translates to CASSQEQGAGRDTQYF. The entire variable domain, with the rest obtained from reference TRBV5-1 and TRBJ2-3, is as follows: KAGVTQTPRYLIKTRGQQVTLSCSPISGHRSVSWYQQTPGQGLQFLFEYFSETQRNKGNFPGRFSGRQFSNSRSEMNVSTLELGDSALYLCASSQEQGAGRDTQYFGPGTRLTVL.

This clonotype appeared a few times. The V gene is TRBV20-1, the J gene TRBJ2-3; 10 bases align to TRBD2. CDR3 length: 11 amino acids. Germline V gene sequence: CDR1 DFQATT, CDR2 SNEGSKA (reference sequence). Losses at the gene ends were 8 bases for V and 6 bases for J; bases not matched to a gene: 2. The CDR3 here is CSLAGVDTQYF. DNA for the CDR3: TGCAGTCTAGCGGGAGTTGATACGCAGTATTTT.

This clonotype was seen ten or more times. CDR3 bases: TGTGCCAGCAGCGGTCCGGGACTAGCGGGGGTACTTGAGCAGTTCTTC. Amino acids: CASSGPGLAGVLEQFF. The chain joins TRBV3-1 to TRBJ2-1; 14 positions match TRBD2. This CDR3 spans 16 amino acids. Germline V gives CDR1 LGHDT, CDR2 YNNKEL (reference sequence). Germline trimming cut 5 bases from V and 9 bases from J; bases unmatched to any gene: 9.

Notes on this clonotype: Possible read error: a much larger clone is one base away. This sequence joins TRBV20-1 and TRBJ1-1; 10 bases line up with TRBD1. Germline trimming cut 0 bases from V and 6 bases from J; bases unmatched to any gene: 7. Germline V gives CDR1 DFQATT, CDR2 SNEGSKA (reference sequence). This CDR3 spans 15 amino acids. CDR3 nucleotides: TGCAGTGCTAGAGACTGGGACAGGGGTGGGTCTGAAGCTTTCTTT. Encoded protein: CSARDWDRGGSEAFF.

There are many counts of this clonotype. The chain has TRBV7-9 and TRBJ2-4; D possibly corresponds to TRBD1 (5 bases). The germline V and J ends were trimmed by 5 bases and 6 bases, with 5 bases remaining between them. Per the germline V gene, CDR1 is SEHNR and CDR2 is FQNEAQ (reference sequence). This CDR3 has 11 amino acids. The CDR3 reads CASSQGNIQYF. In nucleotides, the CDR3 is TGTGCCAGCAGCCAGGGAAACATTCAGTACTTC.

This clonotype was seen many times. The V call is TRBV19, the J call TRBJ1-1; TRBD1 is a possible D gene (6 bases). This CDR3 comprises 15 residues. Germline CDR1 and CDR2: LNHDA and SQIVND (reference sequence). V was cut by 7 bases and J by 0 bases, with 15 bases left in between. CDR3 coding DNA: TGTGCCAGTATTTATCGGACAGATTTGAACACTGAAGCTTTCTTT. Protein: CASIYRTDLNTEAFF.

With respect to this clonotype: Given a far larger clone just one base away, this is likely a sequencing read error. The CDR3 does not end in the conserved phenylalanine or tryptophan, so this is likely a read error. The genes are TRBV11-3 and TRBJ2-1; D may match TRBD1 or TRBD2 (5 bases each). This CDR3 has 14 amino acids. In germline, CDR1 is SGHNT, CDR2 YENEEA. The V gene lost 7 bases and the J gene lost 5 bases, with 15 bases spanning the gap. CDR3 region: CASTGTAINNEQFI. The CDR3 DNA reads TGTGCCAGCACCGGGACCGCGATAAACAATGAGCAGTTCATC.

This clonotype was detected many times. V usage is TRBV6-2 or TRBV6-3 and J usage is TRBJ2-7; tentatively, D is TRBD1 (5 bases). In germline, CDR1 is MNHEY, CDR2 SVGEGT. This CDR3 region has 13 residues. Trimming removed 6 bases from V and 2 bases from J, with 11 bases in between. CDR3 nucleotides: TGTGCCAGCAGCAAGGACACGACCTACGAGCAGTACTTC. It translates to CASSKDTTYEQYF.

Remarks on this clonotype: This may be a read error, as it is one base from a much larger clone. V usage is TRBV20-1 and J usage is TRBJ2-1; TRBD2 aligns across 12 bases. V gave up 6 bases and J gave up 4 bases; unmatched junction bases: 7. CDR3 length: 15 amino acids. Looked up from germline, CDR1 is DFQATT and CDR2 is SNEGSKA (reference sequence). The CDR3 sequence is CSATRTSGIYNEQFF. The CDR3 DNA sequence: TGCAGTGCCACTCGGACTAGCGGGATTTACAATGAGCAGTTCTTC.

As regards this clonotype: The junction departs from the called germline gene at one end, perhaps through a read error. The J gene is TRBJ2-1, the V gene TRBV24-1; 8 bases are a match to TRBD2. Germline assignment: CDR1 KGHDR and CDR2 SFDVKD. This CDR3 contains 19 residues. The CDR3 loop reads CATRDSTLLAGTENNEQFF. The CDR3 coding sequence is TGTGCCACCCGTGACTCGACCCTTTTAGCGGGAACGGAAAACAATGAGCAGTTCTTC.

With regard to this clonotype: A single base separates this from a much larger clone, so it may be a read error. This chain links TRBV6-2 or TRBV6-3 with TRBJ2-7; possibly TRBD1 for D (5 bases). In germline, CDR1 is MNHEY, CDR2 SVGEGT. This CDR3 is built from 14 residues. The CDR3 protein is CASSTRTPSYEQHF. CDR3 in DNA: TGTGCCAGCAGTACAAGGACACCATCCTACGAGCAGCACTTC.

This clonotype has only a few counts. J is TRBJ1-4 and V is TRBV4-3; D not resolved. Germline V gives CDR1 LGHNA, CDR2 YSLEER. This CDR3 contains 14 residues. The germline V and J ends were trimmed by 5 bases and 5 bases, with 12 bases remaining between them. CDR3 sequence reads: CASSRGRINEKLFF. The CDR3 coding sequence is TGCGCCAGCAGCAGAGGCCGGATCAATGAAAAACTGTTTTTT.

Points on this clonotype: A far larger clone is one nucleotide away, so this likely arose from a read error. This rearrangement joins TRBV11-1 to TRBJ2-1; D is ambiguous. The J call is doubtful: the DNA matches TRBJ2-5 better. CDR1 is SGHAT and CDR2 is FQDESV in the germline V gene (reference sequence). There are 14 residues in the CDR3. The CDR3 protein is CASSGSWVLGSQYF. CDR3 nucleotide sequence: TGTGCCAGCAGCGGCAGTTGGGTACTGGGCTCCCAGTACTTC.

This clonotype was counted at least ten times. This sequence joins TRBV4-3 and TRBJ1-1, with D perhaps TRBD1 (5 bases). Trimming pared 1 base from V and 6 bases from J, leaving 12 bases between. The germline CDR1 and CDR2 sequences are LGHNA and YSLEER. The CDR3 has 14 residues. This CDR3 is CASSQVGQGPEAFF. The DNA of the CDR3 is TGCGCCAGCAGCCAAGTCGGGCAGGGCCCTGAAGCTTTCTTT.

Ten or more counts support this clonotype. The rearrangement uses TRBV12-3 or TRBV12-4 and TRBJ1-3; possibly TRBD1 for D (6 bases). CDR3 length equals 18 residues. Trimming removed 5 bases from V and 0 bases from J, with 20 bases in between. The CDR3 spells CASSLIQTGFLSGNTIYF. CDR3 nucleotide sequence: TGTGCCAGCAGTCTCATTCAGACAGGTTTCCTCTCTGGAAACACCATATATTTT.

In its sample, this clonotype was seen many times. The CDR3 is CASSRTLRNTEAFF. In DNA form, the CDR3 reads TGTGCCAGCAGCCGGACTTTACGTAACACTGAAGCTTTCTTT. The chain couples TRBV6-2 or TRBV6-3 to TRBJ1-1; D not certain. CDR1 is MNHEY, CDR2 SVGEGT, per germline. V was clipped by 6 bases and J by 2 bases, with 13 bases between them. This CDR3 has 14 residues.

There are many counts of this clonotype. The junction does not match germline at one end; this may be a read error. The chain links TRBV7-9 to TRBJ2-7, with TRBD2 matching 11 bases. Per the germline V gene, CDR1 is SEHNR and CDR2 is FQNEAQ (reference sequence). This CDR3 spans 15 amino acids. CDR3 protein: CASSLAGGSTYEQYF. CDR3 sequence (DNA): TGTGCCAGCAGTTTAGCGGGAGGGTCCACCTACGAGCAGTACTTC.